This T cell receptor beta chain comes out of a study of blood T cell repertoires in COVID-19. Profiled with immunoSEQ multiplex PCR; TCRdb holds only in-frame clones, not every one. The table records some 290,000 clones, around 92% of them present only once. The germline gives CDR1 KGHSH, CDR2 LQKENI. This CDR3 is 15 amino acids long. The germline V and J ends were trimmed by 2 bases and 2 bases, with 11 bases remaining between them. The receptor was derived from a woman between 25 and 40 years old with COVID-19, enrolled during active disease. This chain uses TRBV18 with TRBJ2-3; tentative D call: TRBD2 (6 bases). The sequenced sample was peripheral blood. The CDR3 sequence: CASSPSGGFTDTQYF. CDR3 coding DNA: TGTGCCAGCTCACCATCCGGGGGATTCACAGATACGCAGTATTTT.